The rows below give T cell receptor beta chains drawn from one sample of a study of OX40 agonist ivuxolimab in advanced cancers. Here immunoSEQ multiplex PCR was the method, and the copy in TCRdb shows in-frame clones only, minus some. The sample includes about 19,000 clones, under 70% of them seen just once. This sample comprised CD4+ or CD8+ T cells sorted from blood, obtained in a trial of the OX40 agonist ivuxolimab. Source of these receptors: an adult with an advanced solid tumor such as melanoma, head and neck, liver or kidney cancer. CDR3s include the opening cysteine and the closing phenylalanine or tryptophan. Fields, in order: V gene, CDR3 length, J gene, D gene, clone size, CDR3 DNA, CDR3 protein. D genes are given only for firm matches. Clone size appears in some rows only: once, few, many, or a class for an expanded clone.

TRBV13	17	TRBJ2-7	TRBD2	.	TGTGCCAGCAGCTTATCGGGTGAGCGGGGGTCTAGCTACGAGCAGTACTTC	CASSLSGERGSSYEQYF
TRBV7-9	16	TRBJ1-1	TRBD1	once	TGTGCCAGCAGCTTAGTAGGAGGCAGGGGGAGGACTGAAGCTTTCTTT	CASSLVGGRGRTEAFF
TRBV10-2	13	TRBJ2-7	TRBD2	many	TGCGCCAGCAGTGTTGAGCGGGGCTACGAGCAGTACTTC	CASSVERGYEQYF
TRBV6-6	13	TRBJ2-7	.	.	TGTGCCAGCAGCCCAGGAAGTTCCTACGAGCAGTACTTC	CASSPGSSYEQYF
TRBV5-6	17	TRBJ2-7	TRBD1	few	TGTGCCAGCAGCCGTTGGGGGAACAGGGGGTTATCCTACGAGCAGTACTTC	CASSRWGNRGLSYEQYF
TRBV7-2	16	TRBJ1-1	.	.	TGTGCCAGCAGCTTAGCGACGGGCATTGTGCACACTGAAGCTTTCTTT	CASSLATGIVHTEAFF
TRBV7-3	15	TRBJ2-7	TRBD1	.	TGTGCCAGCAGCCTCGAGACAGGGACAAACTACGAGCAGTACTTC	CASSLETGTNYEQYF
TRBV13	16	TRBJ2-5	.	.	TGTGCCAGCAGCTTAGGGGCCGCTAGCTACGTCGAGACCCAGTACTTC	CASSLGAASYVETQYF
TRBV7-9	15	TRBJ1-4	TRBD1	once	TGTGCCAGCAGCTTTACAGGGGGACACGGGGAAAAACTGTTTTTT	CASSFTGGHGEKLFF
TRBV5-6	15	TRBJ1-1	TRBD1	.	TGTGCCAGCAGCGGGGGACAGCTCTGGAACACTGAAGCTTTCTTT	CASSGGQLWNTEAFF
TRBV7-9	15	TRBJ2-7	TRBD1	many	TGTGCCAGCAGCCTCGAGACAGGGACAAACTACGAGCAGTACTTC	CASSLETGTNYEQYF
TRBV4-3	16	TRBJ1-4	.	few	TGCGCCAGCAGCCAAGGAACGGGAGGGGGGGTGGAAAAACTGTTTTTT	CASSQGTGGGVEKLFF
TRBV2	15	TRBJ2-7	.	.	TGTGCCAGCAGTGAAAGAGGGGAACTCACCTACGAGCAGTACTTC	CASSERGELTYEQYF
TRBV5-1	16	TRBJ2-7	.	once	TGCGCCAGCAGCTCTGAATTGGGTCTAAAGGTCTACGAGCAGTACTTC	CASSSELGLKVYEQYF
TRBV14	14	TRBJ2-7	.	medium-sized	TGTGCCAGCAGCCAAGATGAGGGAGGCTACGAGCAGTACTTC	CASSQDEGGYEQYF
TRBV6-6	15	TRBJ1-2	TRBD1	.	TGTGCCAGCAGTATCAGAAAGGGGGCTGTCTATGGCTACACCTTC	CASSIRKGAVYGYTF
TRBV28	15	TRBJ1-1	.	.	TGTGCCAGCATCAACCTGGGGGGCATGAACACTGAAGCTTTCTTT	CASINLGGMNTEAFF
TRBV4-1	14	TRBJ1-5	.	.	TGCGCCAGCAGCCAAGATCTGGGCAATCAGCCCCAGCATTTT	CASSQDLGNQPQHF
TRBV7-4	17	TRBJ1-5	.	.	TGTGCCAGCAGCCGACCACCCGGACGGGCGGGAAATCAGCCCCAGCATTTT	CASSRPPGRAGNQPQHF
TRBV15	17	TRBJ2-4	.	once	TGTGCCACCAGCAGAGGAGGGACGGCTTTAGCCAAAAACATTCAGTACTTC	CATSRGGTALAKNIQYF
TRBV7-9	13	TRBJ1-1	.	.	TGTGCCAGCAGCTTATCGGGGAACACTGAAGCTTTCTTT	CASSLSGNTEAFF
TRBV5-4	15	TRBJ1-2	.	.	TGTGCCAGCACCCCAATACAGGGTCCCAACTATGGCTACACCTTC	CASTPIQGPNYGYTF
TRBV28	14	TRBJ2-5	.	once	TGTGCCAGCAGTTTAGCCCGATACCAAGAGACCCAGTACTTC	CASSLARYQETQYF
TRBV4-1	13	TRBJ2-2	.	.	TGCGCCAGCGGATTTTCGAACACCGGGGAGCTGTTTTTT	CASGFSNTGELFF
TRBV28	14	TRBJ1-4	TRBD1	.	TGTGCCAGCAGTTTTGTTACAGGGGTCGAAAAACTGTTTTTT	CASSFVTGVEKLFF
TRBV19	15	TRBJ1-3	.	.	TGTGCCAGTAGTATAGGACCGAGCTCTGGAAACACCATATATTTT	CASSIGPSSGNTIYF
TRBV29-1	15	TRBJ1-3	.	.	TGCAGCGTTGAAGATCATTCAGGGTTGCGAAACACCATATATTTT	CSVEDHSGLRNTIYF
TRBV6-5	12	TRBJ2-4	.	.	TGTGCCAGCTCAGGAGGCAAAAACATTCAGTACTTC	CASSGGKNIQYF
TRBV5-4	13	TRBJ2-2	.	.	TGTGCCAGCAGCTTATGGGACTTCGGGGAGCTGTTTTTT	CASSLWDFGELFF
TRBV6-6	11	TRBJ2-7	.	.	TGTGCCAGCAGTTATGGCGACGAGCAGTACTTC	CASSYGDEQYF
TRBV27	15	TRBJ2-2	TRBD1	large	TGTGCCAGCAGTTCTACGACAGGGGTGACCGGGGAGCTGTTTTTT	CASSSTTGVTGELFF
TRBV5-5	16	TRBJ2-7	.	.	TGTGCCAGCAGCCCCGGTAGGCGGGATCCCTCCTACGAGCAGTACTTC	CASSPGRRDPSYEQYF
TRBV9	15	TRBJ2-7	.	.	TGTGCCAGCAGCGTAGATCAGACATTACCCTACGAGCAGTACTTC	CASSVDQTLPYEQYF
TRBV6-5	12	TRBJ2-5	.	.	TGTGCCAGCAGTTCAGGGTTGGAGACCCAGTACTTC	CASSSGLETQYF
TRBV7-6	15	TRBJ2-7	TRBD2	few	TGTGCCAGCAGCTTAGTAGCGGGGGCGAACTACGAGCAGTACTTC	CASSLVAGANYEQYF
TRBV19	11	TRBJ1-1	.	.	TGTGCCAGCCGGGGCGGTGGTGAAGCTTTCTTT	CASRGGGEAFF
TRBV5-1	12	TRBJ2-7	.	.	TGCGCCAGCAACTCGGCGGACTACGAGCAGTACTTC	CASNSADYEQYF
TRBV7-9	12	TRBJ2-2	.	.	TGTGCCAGCAGCTTCTCATCCGGGGAGCTGTTTTTT	CASSFSSGELFF
TRBV7-9	13	TRBJ2-7	TRBD2	.	TGTGCCAGCCGCTCGGGACTAGAGTACGAGCAGTACTTC	CASRSGLEYEQYF
TRBV6-1	15	TRBJ2-7	TRBD2	few	TGTGCCAGCAGAGAGGGACTAGCGGGAGACTACGAGCAGTACTTC	CASREGLAGDYEQYF
TRBV6-5	14	TRBJ1-2	TRBD1	.	TGTGCCAGCAGATTATTAGGGGGCGGCTATGGCTACACCTTC	CASRLLGGGYGYTF